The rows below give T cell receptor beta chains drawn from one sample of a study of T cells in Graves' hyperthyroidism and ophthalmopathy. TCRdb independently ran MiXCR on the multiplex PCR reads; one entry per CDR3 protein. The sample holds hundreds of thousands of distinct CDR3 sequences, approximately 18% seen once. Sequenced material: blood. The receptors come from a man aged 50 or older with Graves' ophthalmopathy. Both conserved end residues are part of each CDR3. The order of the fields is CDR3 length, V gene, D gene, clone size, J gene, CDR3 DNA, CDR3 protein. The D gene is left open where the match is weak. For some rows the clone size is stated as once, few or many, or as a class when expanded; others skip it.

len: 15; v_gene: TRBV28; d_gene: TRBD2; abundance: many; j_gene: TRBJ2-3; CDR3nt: TGTGCCAGCAGTTTCCCTAGCGGGAACACAGATACGCAGTATTTT; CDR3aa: CASSFPSGNTDTQYF
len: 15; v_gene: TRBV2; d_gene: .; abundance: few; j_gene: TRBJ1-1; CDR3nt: TGTGCCAGCAGCCCGAGGCAGGGGATGGACACTGAAGCTTTCTTT; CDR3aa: CASSPRQGMDTEAFF
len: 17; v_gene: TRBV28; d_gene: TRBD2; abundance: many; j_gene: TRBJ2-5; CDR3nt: TGTGCCAGCAGCCTCCCGGATAGCGGGAGGGCCCGAGAGACCCAGTACTTC; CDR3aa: CASSLPDSGRARETQYF
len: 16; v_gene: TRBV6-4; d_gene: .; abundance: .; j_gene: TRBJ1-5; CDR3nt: TGTGCCAGCACCCCCGGGGGGGGGTATAGCAATCAGCCCCAGCATTTT; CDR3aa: CASTPGGGYSNQPQHF
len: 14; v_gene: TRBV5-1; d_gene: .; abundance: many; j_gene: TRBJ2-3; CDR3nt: TGCGCCAGCAGCATAGCGGACCCCACAGATACGCAGTATTTT; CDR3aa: CASSIADPTDTQYF
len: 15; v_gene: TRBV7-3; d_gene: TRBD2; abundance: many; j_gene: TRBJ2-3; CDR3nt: TGTGCCAGCAGCGAAGGCGGGAGGAGCACAGATACGCAGTATTTT; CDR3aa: CASSEGGRSTDTQYF
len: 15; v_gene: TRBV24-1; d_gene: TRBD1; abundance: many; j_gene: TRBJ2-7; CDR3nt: TGTGCCACCAGTGATTCAGGACAGGCTTCCTACGAGCAGTACTTC; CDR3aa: CATSDSGQASYEQYF
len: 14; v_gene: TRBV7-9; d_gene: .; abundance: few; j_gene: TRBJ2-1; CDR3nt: TGTGCCAGCAGCGGGGACAAGGGCAGGGATGAGCAGTTCTTC; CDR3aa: CASSGDKGRDEQFF
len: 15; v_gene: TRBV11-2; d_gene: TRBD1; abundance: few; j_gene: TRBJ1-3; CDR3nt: TGTGCCAGCAGGACGGGACAGGGAATTGGAAACACCATATATTTT; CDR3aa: CASRTGQGIGNTIYF
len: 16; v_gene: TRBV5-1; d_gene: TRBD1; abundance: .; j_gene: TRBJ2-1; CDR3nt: TGCGCCAGCAGCTTGACTGGACAGGGGGTGAACAATGAGCAGTTCTTC; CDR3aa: CASSLTGQGVNNEQFF
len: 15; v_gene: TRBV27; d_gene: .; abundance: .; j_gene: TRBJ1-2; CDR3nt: TGTGCCAGCGGCCCAAATGTAGGGTGGGTCTATGGCTACACCTTC; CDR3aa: CASGPNVGWVYGYTF
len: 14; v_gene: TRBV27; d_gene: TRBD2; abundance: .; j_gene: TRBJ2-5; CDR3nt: TGTGCCAGCAGTCCCGGACTAGCGGGAGGGGTTAAGTACTTC; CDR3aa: CASSPGLAGGVKYF
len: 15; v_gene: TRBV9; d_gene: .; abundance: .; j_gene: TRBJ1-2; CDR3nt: TGTGCCAGCAGCGTTGGTGGGACCCACGCCTATGGCTACACCTTC; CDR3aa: CASSVGGTHAYGYTF
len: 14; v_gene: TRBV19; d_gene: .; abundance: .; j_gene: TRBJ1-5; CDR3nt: TGTGCCAGTAGTATTACGGGGAACAATCAGCCCCAGCATTTT; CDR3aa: CASSITGNNQPQHF
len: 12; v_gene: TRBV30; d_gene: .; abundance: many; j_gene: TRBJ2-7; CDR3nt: TGTGCCTGGAGTGTTCTCCCCTACGAGCAGTACTTC; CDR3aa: CAWSVLPYEQYF
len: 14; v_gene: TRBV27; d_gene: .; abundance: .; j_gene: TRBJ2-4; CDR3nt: TGTGCCACTCGGCCAGGGCCAGGGGGGAACATTCAGTACTTC; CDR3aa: CATRPGPGGNIQYF
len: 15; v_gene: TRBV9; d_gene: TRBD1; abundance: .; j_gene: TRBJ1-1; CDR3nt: TGTGCCAGCAGTCCAACAGGGGGCTTTCTTACTGAAGCTTTCTTT; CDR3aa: CASSPTGGFLTEAFF
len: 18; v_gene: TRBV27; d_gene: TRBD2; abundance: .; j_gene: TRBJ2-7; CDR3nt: TGTGCCAGCAGTAGGACTAGCGGGAGGGCCGGGGCATTCTACGAGCAGTACTTC; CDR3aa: CASSRTSGRAGAFYEQYF